These 24 T cell receptor beta chains originate from one sample sequenced in a study of cytomegalovirus exposure and HLA in healthy donors. PCR was performed using 60 Vbeta and 13 Jbeta primers. TCRdb's table, derived via immunoSEQ multiplex PCR, lists solely in-frame clones and lacks some. The table shows 150,000 or so clones, with around three quarters occurring only once. The material sequenced was PBMCs. These receptors came from a male donor in good health and CMV-seronegative.

The chain uses TRBV19 and TRBJ2-7; D is perhaps TRBD1 (6 bases). The CDR3 sequence is 12 residues long. V lost 5 bases to trimming and J lost 4 bases, with 9 bases between them. The germline gives CDR1 LNHDA, CDR2 SQIVND (reference sequence). The CDR3 here is CASSGTPYEQYF. The CDR3 nucleotides are TGTGCCAGTAGTGGGACACCTTACGAGCAGTACTTC.

This rearrangement joins TRBV28 to TRBJ1-5, with 7 positions matching TRBD1. The junction had 4 bases not matched to a gene; V was cut back by 6 bases and J by 2 bases. The germline gives CDR1 MDHEN, CDR2 SYDVKM. This CDR3 region has 14 residues. The CDR3 DNA reads TGTGCCAGCAGACCTACAGGGGGCAATCAGCCCCAGCATTTT. Translating gives CASRPTGGNQPQHF. The full variable domain, completed using reference TRBV28 and TRBJ1-5, is DVKVTQSSRYLVKRTGEKVFLECVQDMDHENMFWYRQDPGLGLRLIYFSYDVKMKEKGDIPEGYSVSREKKERFSLILESASTNQTSMYLCASRPTGGNQPQHFGDGTRLSIL.

The rearrangement uses TRBV7-8 and TRBJ2-1; tentative D call: TRBD1 (5 bases). Germline V CDR1 and CDR2: SGHVS, FQNEAQ. CDR3 size: 14 residues. Trimming cost V 4 bases and J 6 bases, with 13 bases left between them. The CDR3 reads CASSYNRGGNEQFF. Here the CDR3 DNA reads TGTGCCAGCAGCTATAATAGGGGTGGCAATGAGCAGTTCTTC.

In its sample, this clone was seen once. The V gene is TRBV15, the J gene TRBJ2-7, with 7 nucleotides matching TRBD1. The germline V gene encodes CDR1 LNHNV and CDR2 YYDKDF (reference sequence). The CDR3 has 14 residues. The V gene end was trimmed by 5 bases and the J gene end by 5 bases; junction bases not matched to a gene: 9. The DNA for the CDR3 is TGTGCCACCAGCGTAATACAGGGGATCCACGAGCAGTACTTC. Translated: CATSVIQGIHEQYF.

This rearrangement joins TRBV4-1 to TRBJ1-4; D is uncertain. The CDR3 has 17 residues. V lost 1 base to trimming and J lost 4 bases, with 16 bases between them. CDR1 is MGHRA and CDR2 is YSYEKL in the germline V gene. The CDR3 spells CASSQAGRGGHNEKLFF. In DNA, the CDR3 is TGCGCCAGCAGCCAAGCTGGCCGAGGAGGCCATAATGAAAAACTGTTTTTT.

The CDR3 nucleotides are TGTGCCTGGAGCCCCCGACAGGTCTCTGGAAACACCATATATTTT. Translation: CAWSPRQVSGNTIYF. The V call is TRBV30, the J call TRBJ1-3; possibly TRBD1 for D (6 bases). The CDR3 length is 15 residues. Germline V gene data show CDR1 as GTSNPN and CDR2 as SVGIG (reference sequence). V gave up 3 bases and J gave up 0 bases, with 12 bases separating them.

V is TRBV28 and J is TRBJ2-7, with D unclear. Trimming took off 4 bases at V and 5 bases at J, with 6 bases between the two ends. Germline loops: CDR1 MDHEN, CDR2 SYDVKM. The CDR3 consists of 11 residues. The CDR3 loop reads CASSSSHEQYF. The CDR3 DNA follows: TGTGCCAGCAGTTCCAGTCACGAGCAGTACTTC.

This chain links TRBV28 with TRBJ1-1; D is unresolved. Trimming took off 3 bases at V and 0 bases at J, with 11 bases between the two ends. This CDR3 spans 15 amino acids. Germline lookup yields CDR1 MDHEN and CDR2 SYDVKM. The CDR3 DNA reads as TGTGCCAGCAGTTTGCTTGAGAATCTGAACACTGAAGCTTTCTTT. It yields the protein CASSLLENLNTEAFF.

In its sample, this clone was seen once. The chain has TRBV23-1 and TRBJ2-2; no clear D gene. TRBV23-1 is marked as an open reading frame, function uncertain. V was pared by 2 bases and J by 4 bases, with 8 bases between. The CDR3 contains 14 residues. The CDR3 nucleotides are TGCGCCAGCAGTCAAAGAGCCGGCACCGGGGAGCTGTTTTTT. It yields the protein CASSQRAGTGELFF.

CDR3 bases: TGTGCCAGCAGCTCCGGGAGCTCTGGAAACACCATATATTTT. Residues: CASSSGSSGNTIYF. The rearrangement links TRBV5-6 to TRBJ1-3; no definite D call. The CDR3 extends over 14 amino acids. V was trimmed by 3 bases and J by 0 bases, leaving 7 bases between them. Germline V CDR1 and CDR2: SGHDT, YYEEEE.

The J gene is TRBJ1-1, the V gene TRBV7-9; 11 bases fit TRBD1. This CDR3 is built from 15 residues. CDR1 is SEHNR, CDR2 FQNEAQ, per germline (reference sequence). Losses at the gene ends were 4 bases for V and 3 bases for J; bases not matched to a gene: 4. The CDR3 protein is CASSSDRGPYTEAFF. CDR3 nucleotide sequence: TGTGCCAGCAGCTCGGACAGGGGGCCGTACACTGAAGCTTTCTTT.

The chain is built from TRBV28 and TRBJ1-5; possible D gene TRBD1, 5 bases. CDR3 length: 13 amino acids. Germline values: CDR1 MDHEN, CDR2 SYDVKM. V lost 5 bases to trimming and J lost 4 bases, with 9 bases between them. CDR3 amino acids: CASSEQVNQPQHF. The CDR3, as DNA: TGTGCCAGCAGTGAACAGGTTAATCAGCCCCAGCATTTT.

J is TRBJ2-5 and V is TRBV11-2; D is unresolved. Germline assignment: CDR1 SGHAT and CDR2 FQNNGV. Deletions cut 4 bases from V and 0 bases from J, with 9 bases between. The CDR3 totals 14 residues. Here the CDR3 reads CASSSLEYQETQYF. CDR3 coding DNA: TGTGCCAGCAGCTCCCTGGAGTACCAAGAGACCCAGTACTTC.

This clone came up once. The J gene is TRBJ2-6, the V gene TRBV28; D uncertain. The CDR3 loop spans 12 amino acids. The germline V gene encodes CDR1 MDHEN and CDR2 SYDVKM. Deletions cut 7 bases from V and 4 bases from J, with 5 bases between. DNA of the CDR3: TGTGCCAGCACCCAAGGGGCCAACGTCCTGACTTTC. Its translation is CASTQGANVLTF.

This chain uses TRBV4-2 with TRBJ2-2; 8 nucleotides agree with TRBD2. J lost 6 bases, V lost 4 bases, and 10 bases had no gene match. The CDR3 spans 16 residues. Germline CDR1 and CDR2: LGHNA and YNFKEQ. CDR3 sequence reads: CASSRGHGGGSGELFF. CDR3 DNA sequence: TGTGCCAGCAGCCGGGGTCACGGCGGGGGGTCCGGGGAGCTGTTTTTT.

The chain is built from TRBV28 and TRBJ1-4; possible D gene TRBD1, 5 bases. The CDR3 is 16 residues long. Per the germline V gene, CDR1 is MDHEN and CDR2 is SYDVKM. V was shortened by 3 bases and J by 4 bases, with 15 bases between the two germline ends. The CDR3 bases are TGTGCCAGCAGTTTTTGGGGCGGTAATAATAATGAAAAACTGTTTTTT. The encoded protein is CASSFWGGNNNEKLFF.

J is TRBJ2-5 and V is TRBV19; 9 bases match TRBD2. With V trimmed by 5 bases and J by 4 bases, 5 bases remained unmatched. The CDR3 consists of 14 residues. Germline lookup yields CDR1 LNHDA and CDR2 SQIVND (reference sequence). CDR3 DNA: TGTGCCAGTAGTGAGACTAGCGGTACAGAGACCCAGTACTTC. It translates to CASSETSGTETQYF. Looking up the rest from reference TRBV19 and TRBJ2-5 gives the full variable domain: DGGITQSPKYLFRKEGQNVTLSCEQNLNHDAMYWYRQDPGQGLRLIYYSQIVNDFQKGDIAEGYSVSREKKESFPLTVTSAQKNPTAFYLCASSETSGTETQYFGPGTRLLVL.

The rearrangement links TRBV30 to TRBJ1-3; 8 nucleotides match TRBD1. Germline loops: CDR1 GTSNPN, CDR2 SVGIG (reference sequence). The ends lost 2 bases at V and 0 bases at J; junction bases unmatched: 3. The CDR3 has 15 amino acids. The CDR3 loop reads CAWSRTGISGNTIYF. As DNA, the CDR3 is TGTGCCTGGAGTAGGACAGGGATCTCTGGAAACACCATATATTTT.

The chain joins TRBV5-5 to TRBJ2-7; D not certain. Germline CDR1 reads SGHKS; CDR2 reads YYEKEE (reference sequence). The CDR3 contains 16 residues. Deletions cut 0 bases from V and 0 bases from J, with 13 bases between. Here the CDR3 reads CASSLAPSPFSYEQYF. In nucleotides, the CDR3 is TGTGCCAGCAGCTTGGCTCCCAGTCCTTTCTCCTACGAGCAGTACTTC.

This chain uses TRBV29-1 with TRBJ1-5; maybe TRBD1 (5 bases). Trimming shortened V by 6 bases and J by 4 bases, and 16 bases separated the two germline ends. CDR3 size: 14 residues. Per germline, CDR1 SQVTM and CDR2 ANQGSEA. Here the CDR3 DNA reads TGCAGCGTGGCCTCGGGGGGTGGAAATCAGCCCCAGCATTTT. Its protein product is CSVASGGGNQPQHF.

CDR3 sequence (DNA): TGTGCCAGCTCACCGAACATAGTAACAGGGGCCTATGGCTACACCTTC. Amino acids: CASSPNIVTGAYGYTF. This chain joins TRBV18 and TRBJ1-2; 7 bases line up with TRBD1. Germline V gives CDR1 KGHSH, CDR2 LQKENI. The CDR3 loop spans 16 amino acids. After removal of 3 bases from V and 4 bases from J, the junction contained 11 bases not matched to a gene.

This sequence joins TRBV27 and TRBJ1-1, with D perhaps matching TRBD1 (6 bases). Germline V CDR1 and CDR2: MNHEY, SMNVEV (reference sequence). Trimming cost V 6 bases and J 6 bases, with 14 bases left between them. The CDR3 is made up of 13 amino acids. Written as DNA, the CDR3 is TGTGCCAGCAGACCACAGGGAAGGGCTGAAGCTTTCTTT. Translating gives CASRPQGRAEAFF.

CDR3 loop: CASSEGTGYSNQPQHF. Here the CDR3 DNA reads TGTGCCAGCAGTGAAGGGACAGGGTATAGCAATCAGCCCCAGCATTTT. The V and J genes are TRBV2 and TRBJ1-5; TRBD1 matches 8 bases. The CDR3 contains 16 residues. The V and J ends lost 1 base and 0 bases, in that order; junction bases with no gene match: 2. Germline lookup yields CDR1 SNHLY and CDR2 FYNNEI.

Turning to this clone: Other nucleotide sequences from this sample produce the same CDR3. The chain recombines TRBV6-5 with TRBJ1-2, with 7 positions matching TRBD1. The germline CDR1 and CDR2 sequences are MNHEY and SVGAGI. The CDR3 has 12 residues. The V and J ends lost 2 bases and 8 bases, in that order; junction bases with no gene match: 2. CDR3 nucleotide sequence: TGTGCCAGCAGTTACAGAGGGGGCGGCTACACCTTC. Translating gives CASSYRGGGYTF.